This paragraph covers one T cell receptor (beta chain) sequence. Its antigen is undetermined. This specimen belongs to a study of cytomegalovirus exposure and HLA in healthy donors. Points from the study as a whole: A later analysis found that most CMV-associated TCR beta chains appeared HLA-restricted. It was confirmed in vitro that a few of the CMV-associated chains were specific for CMV antigens. It emerged from a later analysis that several of the most significant clusters appeared to be linked to common viral pathogens.

CDR3 size: 13 residues. V was pared by 5 bases and J by 1 base, with 8 bases between. In germline, CDR1 is SNHLY, CDR2 FYNNEI. There were likely unrecorded immune exposures, though donors were nominally healthy when sampled. The study ran its PCR with 60 Vbeta and 13 Jbeta primers. Using immunoSEQ multiplex PCR, the repertoire was profiled, and TCRdb retains in-frame clones only, with some absent. The sample contains about 140,000 clones, about 79% of which appear only once. The sequenced material came from PBMCs. The receptor's source is a woman in her twenties or thirties in good health and CMV-seronegative. The rearrangement links TRBV2 to TRBJ1-1; D not resolved. DNA of the CDR3: TGTGCCAGCAGTTTCAACAGGAACACTGAAGCTTTCTTT. Protein sequence: CASSFNRNTEAFF.